These 31 T cell receptor beta chains were sequenced from one sample in a study of T cells after yellow fever vaccination. Using its own MiXCR run on the 5' RACE reads, TCRdb lists one record per CDR3 protein. The sample yields about 330,000 distinct CDR3 sequences, 7% to 9% seen once. Material: PBMCs, obtained about 41 days after the first yellow fever vaccination. The receptor set was obtained from a young man who received the YFV17D yellow fever vaccine.

This clonotype showed up just a few times. The chain uses TRBV4-3 and TRBJ2-1; D remains ambiguous. CDR1 LGHNA and CDR2 YSLEER come from the germline V gene. The CDR3 covers 14 residues. V was pared by 0 bases and J by 6 bases, with 9 bases between. For the CDR3, the DNA is TGCGCCAGCAGCCAAGATCGACAACGCAATGAGCAGTTCTTC. It yields the protein CASSQDRQRNEQFF.

This clonotype was found a few times. The V call is TRBV6-1, the J call TRBJ2-5; 13 nucleotides match TRBD2. J was trimmed by 6 bases and V by 7 bases; bases with no gene match: 11. The CDR3 runs 16 residues. The germline V gene encodes CDR1 MNHNS and CDR2 SASEGT. CDR3 protein: CASTKGGLAGWKTQYF. The CDR3 DNA follows: TGTGCCAGCACCAAGGGGGGACTAGCGGGGTGGAAGACCCAGTACTTC.

This clonotype turned up a few times. The chain couples TRBV2 to TRBJ1-1; D is undetermined. The V gene's germline CDR1 is SNHLY and CDR2 FYNNEI. Trimming removed 7 bases from V and 6 bases from J, with 15 bases in between. The CDR3 runs to 13 residues. The CDR3 coding sequence is TGTGCCAGCACCCGCAGCGGTTCCGCTGAAGCTTTCTTT. As protein: CASTRSGSAEAFF.

This clonotype was found a few times. The chain combines TRBV20-1 with TRBJ1-5; 12 bases are a match to TRBD1. This CDR3 is 15 amino acids long. Germline CDR1 DFQATT, CDR2 SNEGSKA (reference sequence). The trim removed 5 bases at V and 6 bases at J, leaving 8 bases unmatched. In DNA, the CDR3 is TGCAGTGCTTTGGGACAGGGGGCGGTTCGTCAGCCCCAGCATTTT. Translating gives CSALGQGAVRQPQHF.

This clonotype was seen more than once but under ten times. J is TRBJ2-3 and V is TRBV4-1; 7 nucleotides agree with TRBD1. Germline V gives CDR1 MGHRA, CDR2 YSYEKL. Trimming took 0 bases from V and 2 from J; bases not matched to a gene: 5. This CDR3 comprises 16 residues. CDR3 sequence: CASSQDPGQLTDTQYF. CDR3 nucleotides: TGCGCCAGCAGCCAAGACCCGGGACAGCTCACAGATACGCAGTATTTT.

This clonotype was seen only a few times. The chain joins TRBV20-1 to TRBJ2-3; 8 bases are shared with TRBD2. The V segment lost 7 bases and the J segment 2 bases; nucleotides outside the gene matches: 14. This CDR3 is built from 16 residues. Germline-derived CDR1 and CDR2 are DFQATT and SNEGSKA (reference sequence). The CDR3 is CSVARPAGGNTDTQYF. The CDR3 DNA follows: TGCAGTGTCGCGAGACCGGCGGGGGGCAACACAGATACGCAGTATTTT.

The chain links TRBV7-2 to TRBJ1-2; D might be TRBD1 (5 bases). This CDR3 region has 14 residues. Trimming took off 5 bases at V and 8 bases at J, with 18 bases between the two ends. CDR1 is SGHTA and CDR2 is FQGNSA in the germline V gene. The CDR3 nucleotides read TGTGCCAGCAGCCCACGATACAGGTCGGAGGGCTACACCTTC. Its translation is CASSPRYRSEGYTF.

The genes are TRBV20-1 and TRBJ1-5, with D possibly being TRBD1 (6 bases). The V end was cut by 7 bases, the J end by 1 base, with 11 bases between. The CDR3 is 13 residues long. The germline CDR1 and CDR2 sequences are DFQATT and SNEGSKA (reference sequence). The CDR3 DNA is TGCAGTGGGGGGGCCGGGAGCAATCAGCCCCAGCATTTT. Translation: CSGGAGSNQPQHF.

This clonotype appeared a few times. This chain links TRBV7-9 with TRBJ2-2; either TRBD1 or TRBD2 may fit D (5 bases each). The germline V and J ends were trimmed by 1 base and 5 bases, with 11 bases remaining between them. The length of the CDR3 is 15 residues. Germline values: CDR1 SEHNR, CDR2 FQNEAQ (reference sequence). In nucleotides, the CDR3 is TGTGCCAGCAGCTTAGAGCCGGGGCGGACCGGGGAGCTGTTTTTT. Translated, it gives CASSLEPGRTGELFF. The whole variable domain, remainder taken from reference TRBV7-9 and TRBJ2-2, is DTGVSQNPRHKITKRGQNVTFRCDPISEHNRLYWYRQTLGQGPEFLTYFQNEAQLEKSRLLSDRFSAERPKGSFSTLEIQRTEQGDSAMYLCASSLEPGRTGELFFGEGSRLTVL.

Many counts were recorded for this clonotype. V gene TRBV5-6 combines with J gene TRBJ1-2, with D possibly being TRBD1 (5 bases). The CDR3 length is 13 residues. Germline V gene data show CDR1 as SGHDT and CDR2 as YYEEEE. Trimming stripped 6 bases from V and 3 bases from J, with 12 bases between. CDR3 in DNA: TGTGCCAGCACATTTGGAGGGGACTATGGCTACACCTTC. Its protein product is CASTFGGDYGYTF.

There are a few counts of this clonotype. This chain links TRBV4-2 with TRBJ1-2; 9 bases are shared with TRBD1. Germline V gene data show CDR1 as LGHNA and CDR2 as YNFKEQ. This CDR3 is 14 amino acids long. With 3 bases clipped from V and 7 bases from J, the junction kept 6 bases outside the gene matches. The chain's CDR3 is CASSHTYRGLGYTF. The CDR3 DNA follows: TGTGCCAGCAGCCACACCTACAGGGGGCTTGGCTACACCTTC.

The sample holds a few counts of this clonotype. V and J are TRBV4-1 and TRBJ1-6; D uncertain. Germline loops: CDR1 MGHRA, CDR2 YSYEKL. The CDR3 totals 12 residues. V lost 1 base and J 10 bases, leaving 5 bases between the germline ends. The CDR3 coding sequence is TGCGCCAGCAGCCAAGTGGCCTCACCCCTCCACTTT. Its protein is CASSQVASPLHF.

J is TRBJ2-1 and V is TRBV4-2, with 7 bases fitting TRBD1. Trimming at V came to 0 bases and at J to 8 bases, leaving 4 bases not matched to a gene. Germline V gives CDR1 LGHNA, CDR2 YNFKEQ. The CDR3 spans 14 residues. The CDR3 DNA follows: TGTGCCAGCAGCCAAGATCTGAGGGGGCATGAGCAGTTCTTC. Translation gives CASSQDLRGHEQFF.

The genes are TRBV5-1 and TRBJ2-1; D remains unclear. With 2 bases removed from V and 3 bases from J, the gap between germline ends came to 6 bases. The CDR3 covers 13 residues. Germline V gene sequence: CDR1 SGHRS, CDR2 YFSETQ. DNA for the CDR3: TGCGCCAGCAGCTTCGTCCACTACAATGAGCAGTTCTTC. Translation gives CASSFVHYNEQFF.

This clonotype appeared a few times. The chain carries TRBV4-3 and TRBJ1-4; the D gene is possibly TRBD1 (6 bases). The CDR3 has 15 residues. CDR1 and CDR2 (germline): LGHNA, YSLEER. Trimming stripped 4 bases from V and 10 bases from J, with 19 bases between. CDR3 residues: CASSPANREYGKLFF. In nucleotides, the CDR3 is TGCGCCAGCAGCCCCGCAAACAGGGAATATGGAAAACTGTTTTTT.

The table lists this clonotype with many counts. The chain combines TRBV4-1 with TRBJ2-3; 9 bases agree with TRBD2. V lost 0 bases and J lost 7; bases outside the gene matches: 5. The CDR3 sequence is 15 residues long. The V gene's germline CDR1 is MGHRA and CDR2 YSYEKL. CDR3: CASSQERGGLHTQYF. The CDR3 nucleotides read TGCGCCAGCAGCCAAGAGCGGGGGGGCCTACATACGCAGTATTTT.

The V call is TRBV29-1, the J call TRBJ2-1, with a possible D match to TRBD2 (6 bases). The V and J ends lost 4 bases and 9 bases respectively, with 7 bases between them. Germline CDR1 reads SQVTM; CDR2 reads ANQGSEA. This CDR3 contains 10 residues. The CDR3 DNA reads as TGCAGCGTTGTGCGGGGTGAGCAGTTCTTC. This translates into CSVVRGEQFF.

This clonotype has a handful of counts. The chain is built from TRBV12-5 and TRBJ1-1, with D possibly matching TRBD1 (6 bases). The CDR3 spans 13 residues. Germline assignment: CDR1 LGHNT and CDR2 FRNRAP. V lost 5 bases to trimming and J lost 8 bases, with 15 bases between them. Here the CDR3 reads CASGPNTGTEAFF. CDR3 in DNA: TGTGCTAGTGGTCCCAACACCGGGACAGAAGCTTTCTTT.

This clonotype was observed a few times. The chain carries TRBV7-3 and TRBJ2-6; D gene uncertain. V was cut by 6 bases and J by 3 bases, with 21 bases left in between. Germline V gives CDR1 SGHTA, CDR2 FQGTGA. The CDR3 is 18 amino acids. Here the CDR3 reads CASSHDPLGVFGANVLTF. Here the CDR3 DNA reads TGTGCCAGCAGTCACGACCCATTAGGAGTTTTTGGGGCCAACGTCCTGACTTTC. Complete variable domain (other parts from reference TRBV7-3 and TRBJ2-6): GAGVSQTPSNKVTEKGKYVELRCDPISGHTALYWYRQSLGQGPEFLIYFQGTGAADDSGLPNDRFFAVRPEGSVSTLKIQRTERGDSAVYLCASSHDPLGVFGANVLTFGAGSRLTVL.

This clonotype was picked up many times. The V call is TRBV15, the J call TRBJ2-7, with D perhaps TRBD1 (6 bases). Germline V CDR1 and CDR2: LNHNV, YYDKDF (reference sequence). Trimming cost V 0 bases and J 3 bases, with 12 bases left between them. The CDR3 covers 15 residues. CDR3 sequence reads: CATSRDSGAVYEQYF. CDR3 in DNA: TGTGCCACCAGCAGAGATTCAGGGGCGGTCTACGAGCAGTACTTC.

Only a few counts were recorded for this clonotype. The chain is built from TRBV5-6 and TRBJ2-1, with a weak D call TRBD2 (6 bases). This CDR3 is built from 15 residues. The ends were cut back, 4 bases at V and 2 bases at J, with 13 bases in the middle. Germline V gene data show CDR1 as SGHDT and CDR2 as YYEEEE. The CDR3 bases are TGTGCCAGCAGCCCATCCGGGGAGGCCTACAATGAGCAGTTCTTC. It codes for CASSPSGEAYNEQFF.

This clonotype was counted between two and nine times. The chain uses TRBV5-1 and TRBJ2-7; D perhaps matches TRBD1 (6 bases). The CDR3 totals 14 residues. Germline V gives CDR1 SGHRS, CDR2 YFSETQ. V was trimmed by 0 bases and J by 3 bases, leaving 10 bases between them. In DNA, the CDR3 is TGCGCCAGCAGCTTGGGGACAGCAGACTACGAGCAGTACGTC. It codes for CASSLGTADYEQYV.

The CDR3 DNA reads TGTGCCAGCAGACCCCTACGACAGGTCCTTCGGATCTCTGGAAACACCATATATTTT. As protein: CASRPLRQVLRISGNTIYF. V and J are TRBV6-2 or TRBV6-3 and TRBJ1-3, with D possibly TRBD1 on 6 matching bases. Germline V gives CDR1 MNHEY, CDR2 SVGEGT. V lost 6 bases and J lost 0, with 24 bases in between. This CDR3 contains 19 residues.

This clonotype was counted only a few times. The chain combines TRBV20-1 with TRBJ2-3; 8 nucleotides line up with TRBD2. Trimming at V came to 1 base and at J to 5 bases, leaving 2 bases not matched to a gene. The germline V gene encodes CDR1 DFQATT and CDR2 SNEGSKA (reference sequence). This CDR3 region has 13 residues. The CDR3 protein is CSARAGGGDTQYF. The CDR3 bases are TGCAGTGCTAGAGCGGGGGGGGGAGATACGCAGTATTTT.

This clonotype came up many times. The chain carries TRBV12-3 or TRBV12-4 and TRBJ1-1; 7 bases match TRBD1. The V and J ends lost 4 bases and 5 bases, in that order; junction bases with no gene match: 13. The CDR3 sequence is 16 residues long. As DNA, the CDR3 is TGTGCCAGCAGTTCCGGGACAGACATTAAGGGGACTGAAGCTTTCTTT. Translated: CASSSGTDIKGTEAFF.

This clonotype was seen more than once but under ten times. The J gene is TRBJ2-1, the V gene TRBV6-1, with TRBD1 identical over 7 bases. V lost 9 bases to trimming and J lost 6 bases; unmatched junction nucleotides: 11. There are 14 residues in the CDR3. Germline V lookup: CDR1 MNHNS, CDR2 SASEGT. The CDR3 loop reads CASSGTVLTNEQFF. The CDR3 DNA sequence: TGTGCCAGTTCCGGGACAGTTCTAACCAATGAGCAGTTCTTC.

This clonotype was found a few times. The chain recombines TRBV9 with TRBJ2-3; maybe TRBD2 (5 bases). V lost 0 bases to trimming and J lost 5 bases, with 10 bases between them. The germline gives CDR1 SGDLS, CDR2 YYNGEE. This CDR3 region has 14 residues. CDR3 DNA: TGTGCCAGCAGCGTAGGAGGGTTGGAAGATACGCAGTATTTT. It yields the protein CASSVGGLEDTQYF.

V usage is TRBV7-9 and J usage is TRBJ2-7, with unresolved D. The V end was cut by 7 bases, the J end by 3 bases, with 10 bases between. CDR1 and CDR2 from the germline V gene are SEHNR and FQNEAQ (reference sequence). The CDR3 is 12 amino acids. The CDR3 loop reads CASTDNRYEQYF. In nucleotides, the CDR3 is TGTGCCAGCACCGACAACCGCTACGAGCAGTACTTC. The variable domain in full, completed from reference TRBV7-9 and TRBJ2-7, reads DTGVSQNPRHKITKRGQNVTFRCDPISEHNRLYWYRQTLGQGPEFLTYFQNEAQLEKSRLLSDRFSAERPKGSFSTLEIQRTEQGDSAMYLCASTDNRYEQYFGPGTRLTVT.

This clonotype was seen a few times. The gene calls are TRBV12-3 or TRBV12-4 and TRBJ1-5; D is unclear. V gave up 6 bases and J gave up 5 bases, with 14 bases separating them. CDR3 length equals 14 residues. CDR3 in amino acids: CASSRTRPDQPQHF. As DNA, the CDR3 is TGTGCCAGCAGCCGGACCCGTCCCGATCAGCCCCAGCATTTT.

The chain uses TRBV9 and TRBJ2-2; 7 bases agree with TRBD2. CDR3 length: 15 residues. CDR1 and CDR2 (germline): SGDLS, YYNGEE. Trimming cost V 0 bases and J 5 bases; bases outside gene matches: 4. CDR3 nucleotide sequence: TGTGCCAGCAGCGTAGGGGAGGGATGGACCGGGGAGCTGTTTTTT. Its translation is CASSVGEGWTGELFF.

The chain carries TRBV7-2 and TRBJ2-2; D may be TRBD1 or TRBD2 (5 bases each). Per germline, CDR1 SGHTA and CDR2 FQGNSA. Trimming left V 6 bases short and J 4 bases short, with 15 bases between. CDR3 length: 15 residues. The CDR3: CASSPGRPGTGELFF. The CDR3 nucleotides are TGTGCCAGCAGTCCGGGACGACCGGGCACCGGGGAGCTGTTTTTT.